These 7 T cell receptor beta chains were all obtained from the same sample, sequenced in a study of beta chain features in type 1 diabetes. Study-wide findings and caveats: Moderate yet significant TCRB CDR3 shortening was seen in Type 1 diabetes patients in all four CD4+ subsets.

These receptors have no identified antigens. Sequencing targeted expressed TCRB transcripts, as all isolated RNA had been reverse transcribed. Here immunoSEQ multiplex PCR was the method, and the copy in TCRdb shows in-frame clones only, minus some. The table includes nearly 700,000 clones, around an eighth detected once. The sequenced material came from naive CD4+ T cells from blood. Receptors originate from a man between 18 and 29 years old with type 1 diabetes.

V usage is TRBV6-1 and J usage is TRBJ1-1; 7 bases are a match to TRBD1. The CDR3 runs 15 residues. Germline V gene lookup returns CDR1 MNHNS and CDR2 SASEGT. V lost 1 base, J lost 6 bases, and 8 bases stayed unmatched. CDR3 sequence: CASSEDYRGISEAFF. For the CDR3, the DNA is TGTGCCAGCAGTGAAGACTACAGGGGAATATCTGAAGCTTTCTTT.

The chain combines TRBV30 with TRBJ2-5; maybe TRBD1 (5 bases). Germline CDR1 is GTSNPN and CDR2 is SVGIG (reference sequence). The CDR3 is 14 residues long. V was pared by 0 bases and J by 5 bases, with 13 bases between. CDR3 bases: TGTGCCTGGAGTGTACAGGCGCGGCGGGAGACCCAGTACTTC. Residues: CAWSVQARRETQYF.

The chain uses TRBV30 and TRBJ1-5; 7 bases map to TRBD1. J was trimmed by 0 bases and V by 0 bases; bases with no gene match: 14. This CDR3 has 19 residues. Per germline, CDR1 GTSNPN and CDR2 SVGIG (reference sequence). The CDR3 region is CAWSVPDGDSDYSNQPQHF. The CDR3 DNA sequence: TGTGCCTGGAGTGTACCTGACGGGGACAGTGACTATAGCAATCAGCCCCAGCATTTT. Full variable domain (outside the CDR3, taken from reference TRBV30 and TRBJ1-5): SQTIHQWPATLVQPVGSPLSLECTVEGTSNPNLYWYRQAAGRGLQLLFYSVGIGQISSEVPQNLSASRPQDRQFILSSKKLLLSDSGFYLCAWSVPDGDSDYSNQPQHFGDGTRLSIL.

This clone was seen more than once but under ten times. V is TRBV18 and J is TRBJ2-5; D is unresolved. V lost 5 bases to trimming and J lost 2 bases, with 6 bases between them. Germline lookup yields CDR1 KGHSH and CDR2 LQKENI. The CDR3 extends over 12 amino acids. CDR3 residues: CASSAQQETQYF. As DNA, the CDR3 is TGTGCCAGCTCAGCACAACAAGAGACCCAGTACTTC.

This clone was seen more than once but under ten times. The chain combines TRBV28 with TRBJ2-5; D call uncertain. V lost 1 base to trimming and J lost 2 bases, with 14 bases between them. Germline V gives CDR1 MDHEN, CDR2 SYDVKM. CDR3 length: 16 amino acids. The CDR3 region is CASSLSTAVPQETQYF. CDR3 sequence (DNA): TGTGCCAGCAGTTTATCCACCGCGGTACCGCAAGAGACCCAGTACTTC.

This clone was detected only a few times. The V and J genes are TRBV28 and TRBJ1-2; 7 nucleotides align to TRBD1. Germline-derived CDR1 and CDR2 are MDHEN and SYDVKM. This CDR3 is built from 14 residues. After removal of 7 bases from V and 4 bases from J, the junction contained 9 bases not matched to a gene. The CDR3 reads CASKSRDSLYGYTF. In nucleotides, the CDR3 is TGTGCCAGCAAATCCCGGGACAGCCTCTATGGCTACACCTTC.

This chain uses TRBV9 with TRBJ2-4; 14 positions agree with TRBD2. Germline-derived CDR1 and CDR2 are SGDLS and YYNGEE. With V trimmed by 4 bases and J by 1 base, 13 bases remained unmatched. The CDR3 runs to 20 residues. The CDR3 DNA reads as TGTGCCAGCAGCAAAGGGACTAGCGGGGGTTCTGCGTTTGCCAAAAACATTCAGTACTTC. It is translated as CASSKGTSGGSAFAKNIQYF.